This T cell receptor (beta chain) was identified during a study of identical twins. Findings and limits, study-wide: Fewer insertions were carried by abundant cord blood beta clonotypes, but none was seen in memory repertoires.

Each CDR3 protein gets one entry after TCRdb re-called the 5' RACE reads with MiXCR. The sample has more than 250,000 distinct CDR3 sequences, about 8.9% seen once. This CDR3 is 15 amino acids long. Germline V lookup: CDR1 MNHNS, CDR2 SASEGT. The ends were cut back, 6 bases at V and 3 bases at J, with 14 bases in the middle. Healthy Caucasians provided all donations. Notes on this clonotype: Its antigen is not identified.

The same data also contributed to another study, on yellow fever vaccine responses in identical twins.

This sequence joins TRBV6-1 and TRBJ2-2; D not resolved. Sequenced input: memory (CD45RO+) T cells sorted from blood. The origin of this receptor is a woman between 18 and 29 years old in good health. The CDR3 protein is CASRKPPKDTGELFF. The CDR3 DNA sequence: TGTGCCAGCAGAAAGCCCCCCAAGGACACCGGGGAGCTGTTTTTT.